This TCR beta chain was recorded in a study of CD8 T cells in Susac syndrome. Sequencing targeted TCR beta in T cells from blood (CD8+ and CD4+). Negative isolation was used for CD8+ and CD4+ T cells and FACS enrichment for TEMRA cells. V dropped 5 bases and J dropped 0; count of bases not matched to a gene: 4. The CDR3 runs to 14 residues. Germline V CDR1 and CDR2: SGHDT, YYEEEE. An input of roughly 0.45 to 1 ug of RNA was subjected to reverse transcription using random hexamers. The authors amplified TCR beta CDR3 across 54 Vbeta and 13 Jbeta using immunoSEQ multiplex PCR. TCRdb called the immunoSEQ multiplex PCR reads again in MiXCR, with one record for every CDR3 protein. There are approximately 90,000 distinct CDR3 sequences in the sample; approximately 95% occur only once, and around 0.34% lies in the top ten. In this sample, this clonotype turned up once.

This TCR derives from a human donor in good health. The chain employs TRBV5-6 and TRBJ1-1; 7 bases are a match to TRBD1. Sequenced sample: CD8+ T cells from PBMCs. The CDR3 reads CASRPGQMNTEAFF. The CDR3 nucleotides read TGTGCCAGCAGACCGGGACAGATGAACACTGAAGCTTTCTTT.